The entry below gives a single T cell receptor beta chain sequence along with its context. V was shortened by 5 bases and J by 4 bases, with 9 bases between the two germline ends. Germline V gene data show CDR1 as MNHNY and CDR2 as SVGAGI (reference sequence). This CDR3 has 12 amino acids. This sample is part of a study of shared clonotypes between healthy human individuals. Study-level information: The donor group consisted of two women and a few men, aged 18 to 49.

It was at deep level that the assay was run. Splitting of each subset's genomic DNA was done evenly across several immunoSEQ plates. Data came from immunoSEQ multiplex PCR; TCRdb stores just in-frame clones and leaves some out. The table has fewer than 3 million clones, under 95% seen once. The sequencing sample was made of naive CD4+ T cells from PBMCs. Described subset: CD45RA+ positively selected. The receptor comes from a young man in good health. Some clones in this sample may be carry-over from other donors' samples. The V and J genes are TRBV6-6 and TRBJ2-7; D ambiguous. CDR3 in amino acids: CASSRLGYEQYF. The CDR3 region has the DNA TGTGCCAGCAGTCGACTGGGTTACGAGCAGTACTTC.